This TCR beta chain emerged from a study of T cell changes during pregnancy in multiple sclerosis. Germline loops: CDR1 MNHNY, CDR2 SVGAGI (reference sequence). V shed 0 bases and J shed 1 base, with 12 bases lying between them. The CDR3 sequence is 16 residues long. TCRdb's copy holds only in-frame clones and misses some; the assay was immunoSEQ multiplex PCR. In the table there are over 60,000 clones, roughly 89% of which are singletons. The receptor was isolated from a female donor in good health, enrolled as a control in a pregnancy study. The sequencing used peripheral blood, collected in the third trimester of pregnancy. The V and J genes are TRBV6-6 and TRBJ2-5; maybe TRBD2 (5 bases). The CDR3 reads CASSYSVSATQETQYF. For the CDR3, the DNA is TGTGCCAGCAGTTACTCGGTTAGCGCCACCCAAGAGACCCAGTACTTC.